The 15 T cell receptor beta chains below all came from one sample that was sequenced in a study of blood T cell repertoires in COVID-19. Here immunoSEQ multiplex PCR was the method, and the copy in TCRdb shows in-frame clones only, minus some. The sample consists of some 150,000 clones, roughly 86% of them appearing once. Sequencing input: peripheral blood. All receptors derive from a woman between 55 and 75 years old who had recovered from COVID-19.

This clone was counted a few times. The genes are TRBV19 and TRBJ2-5, with 9 bases aligning to TRBD1. This CDR3 comprises 15 residues. Germline CDR1 LNHDA, CDR2 SQIVND (reference sequence). The V segment lost 5 bases and the J segment 4 bases; nucleotides outside the gene matches: 8. DNA of the CDR3: TGTGCCAGTAGTTGGGGGACAGGGACGGGAGAGACCCAGTACTTC. Its translation is CASSWGTGTGETQYF.

This clone was counted a few times. This sequence joins TRBV7-9 and TRBJ2-7; D is perhaps TRBD2 (5 bases). Germline CDR1 is SEHNR and CDR2 is FQNEAQ (reference sequence). Trimming took off 5 bases at V and 4 bases at J, with 12 bases between the two ends. The CDR3 extends over 13 amino acids. CDR3 sequence reads: CASSQKGAYEQYF. CDR3 bases: TGTGCCAGCAGCCAGAAGGGAGCGTACGAGCAGTACTTC.

The V gene is TRBV27, the J gene TRBJ2-5, with TRBD2 identical over 13 bases. V was pared by 5 bases and J by 5 bases, with 11 bases of the junction left unmatched. The CDR3 extends over 17 amino acids. Germline CDR1 is MNHEY and CDR2 is SMNVEV (reference sequence). The CDR3 DNA reads as TGTGCCAGCAGTCCACTAAGACTAGCGGGGGGCTTGGAGACCCAGTACTTC. It is translated as CASSPLRLAGGLETQYF.

The chain uses TRBV18 and TRBJ2-1; 10 positions agree with TRBD2. The V gene end was trimmed by 2 bases and the J gene end by 7 bases; junction bases not matched to a gene: 5. CDR3 size: 15 residues. The germline CDR1 and CDR2 sequences are KGHSH and LQKENI. CDR3 bases: TGTGCCAGCTCACCAGCCCCTAGCGGGGGAAATGAGCAGTTCTTC. This codes for CASSPAPSGGNEQFF.

The chain is built from TRBV4-2 and TRBJ1-1; the match to TRBD1 covers 8 bases. V gave up 0 bases and J gave up 0 bases; unmatched junction bases: 6. CDR3 length: 17 residues. The germline CDR1 and CDR2 sequences are LGHNA and YNFKEQ. The CDR3 DNA reads as TGTGCCAGCAGCCAAGATTTGGACAGGGCGATGAACACTGAAGCTTTCTTT. Its protein is CASSQDLDRAMNTEAFF.

This sequence joins TRBV5-4 and TRBJ2-2; D perhaps matches TRBD2 (6 bases). V dropped 4 bases and J dropped 6 bases, with 16 bases sitting between them. CDR3 length: 15 residues. Germline CDR1 and CDR2: SGHNT and YYREEE (reference sequence). CDR3 in amino acids: CASSPRSGDAGELFF. The CDR3, as DNA: TGTGCCAGCAGCCCCCGATCGGGAGACGCCGGGGAGCTGTTTTTT.

The chain is built from TRBV5-1 and TRBJ2-1; a weak D match, TRBD2 (6 bases). The CDR3 totals 14 residues. V was cut by 4 bases and J by 2 bases, with 10 bases left in between. CDR1 is SGHRS, CDR2 YFSETQ, per germline. CDR3 amino acids: CASSRDFTYNEQFF. The CDR3 coding sequence is TGCGCCAGCAGCCGGGACTTTACCTACAATGAGCAGTTCTTC.

The V gene is TRBV2, the J gene TRBJ2-1, with TRBD1 identical over 9 bases. The CDR3 has 14 amino acids. Unmatched junction bases numbered 8, after V lost 4 bases and J lost 10 bases. CDR1 and CDR2 (germline): SNHLY, FYNNEI. The CDR3 is CASSADRGAGEQFF. DNA of the CDR3: TGTGCCAGCAGTGCGGACAGGGGAGCCGGGGAGCAGTTCTTC.

The chain joins TRBV4-1 to TRBJ2-7; TRBD1 is a possible D gene (6 bases). This CDR3 spans 15 amino acids. Trimming removed 3 bases at V and 2 bases at J, with 14 bases between. Germline V gives CDR1 MGHRA, CDR2 YSYEKL. CDR3 in DNA: TGCGCCAGCAGCCAGGTGGGCAGGGGAACCTACGAGCAGTACTTC. As protein: CASSQVGRGTYEQYF.

The sample holds a few counts of this clone. The chain has TRBV7-9 and TRBJ2-7, with 9 bases identical to TRBD1. This CDR3 contains 14 residues. V shed 5 bases and J 3 bases; nucleotides not matched to a gene: 5. Germline lookup yields CDR1 SEHNR and CDR2 FQNEAQ (reference sequence). For the CDR3, the DNA is TGTGCCAGCAGCGCGGACAGGGGACGCTACGAGCAGTACTTC. This codes for CASSADRGRYEQYF.

The chain carries TRBV4-2 and TRBJ2-7, with D perhaps TRBD1 (6 bases). This CDR3 region has 15 residues. V lost 1 base, J lost 2 bases, and 12 bases lay in between. Germline V gives CDR1 LGHNA, CDR2 YNFKEQ. In nucleotides, the CDR3 is TGTGCCAGCAGCCAAGGGACGGACAGACCCTACGAGCAGTACTTC. It encodes CASSQGTDRPYEQYF.

The rearrangement links TRBV27 to TRBJ2-3; D is undetermined. The germline CDR1 and CDR2 sequences are MNHEY and SMNVEV (reference sequence). This CDR3 region has 13 residues. V lost 2 bases, J lost 5 bases, and 8 bases lay in between. CDR3 nucleotide sequence: TGTGCCAGCAGTTTAAGGAGAGAAGATACGCAGTATTTT. Its protein is CASSLRREDTQYF.

This clone occurred once. The V gene is TRBV5-8, the J gene TRBJ2-3; D gene ambiguous. The CDR3 is 17 amino acids. Between the trimmed V and J ends, which lost 0 bases and 2 bases, there was a span of 16 bases. From germline, CDR1 is SGHTS and CDR2 YDEGEE. DNA for the CDR3: TGTGCCAGCAGCTTGGGGGCTCTAACGTATTTCACAGATACGCAGTATTTT. This encodes CASSLGALTYFTDTQYF. The variable domain in full, completed from reference TRBV5-8 and TRBJ2-3, reads EAGVTQSPTHLIKTRGQQATLRCSPISGHTSVYWYQQALGLGLQFLLWYDEGEERNRGNFPPRFSGRQFPNYSSELNVNALELEDSALYLCASSLGALTYFTDTQYFGPGTRLTVL.

The chain employs TRBV27 and TRBJ2-5, with D perhaps matching TRBD2 (5 bases). V lost 6 bases and J lost 5, with 10 bases in between. CDR1 is MNHEY and CDR2 is SMNVEV in the germline V gene (reference sequence). This CDR3 has 12 amino acids. The CDR3 sequence: CASSEGRETQYF. The CDR3 DNA reads as TGTGCCAGCAGCGAGGGTCGCGAGACCCAGTACTTC.

The chain combines TRBV18 with TRBJ2-3; the D is unclear. This CDR3 is 15 amino acids long. The germline V gene has CDR1 KGHSH and CDR2 LQKENI. V lost 2 bases and J lost 0, with 9 bases in between. This chain's CDR3 is CASSPVPLSTDTQYF. CDR3 DNA sequence: TGTGCCAGCTCACCAGTCCCCCTCAGCACAGATACGCAGTATTTT.